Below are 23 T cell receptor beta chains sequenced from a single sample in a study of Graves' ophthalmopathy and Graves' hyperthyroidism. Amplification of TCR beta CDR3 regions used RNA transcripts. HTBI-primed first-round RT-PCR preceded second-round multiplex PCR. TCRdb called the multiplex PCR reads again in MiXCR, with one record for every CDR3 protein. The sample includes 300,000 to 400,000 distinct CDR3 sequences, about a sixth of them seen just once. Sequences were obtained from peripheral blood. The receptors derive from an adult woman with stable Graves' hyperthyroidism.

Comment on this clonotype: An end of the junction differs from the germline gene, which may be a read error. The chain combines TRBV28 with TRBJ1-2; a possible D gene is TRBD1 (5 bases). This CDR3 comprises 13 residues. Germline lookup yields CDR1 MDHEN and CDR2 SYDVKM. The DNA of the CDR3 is TGTGCCAGCAGTCCGTCGGGACTCCATGGCTACATCTTC. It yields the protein CASSPSGLHGYIF.

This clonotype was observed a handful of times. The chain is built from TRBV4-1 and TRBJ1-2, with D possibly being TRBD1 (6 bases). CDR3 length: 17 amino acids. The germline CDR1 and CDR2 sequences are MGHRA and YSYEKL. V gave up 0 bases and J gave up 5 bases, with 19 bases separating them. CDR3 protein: CASSQDGGGQPVYGYTF. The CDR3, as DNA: TGCGCCAGCAGCCAAGATGGCGGGGGGCAGCCCGTTTATGGCTACACCTTC.

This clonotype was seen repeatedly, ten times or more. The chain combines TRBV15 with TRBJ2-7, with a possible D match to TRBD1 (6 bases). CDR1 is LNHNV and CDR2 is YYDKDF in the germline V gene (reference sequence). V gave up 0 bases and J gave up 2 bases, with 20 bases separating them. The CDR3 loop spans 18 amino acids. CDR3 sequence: CATSRDSLWTGHPYEQYF. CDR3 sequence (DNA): TGTGCCACCAGCAGAGATTCTTTGTGGACGGGACACCCCTACGAGCAGTACTTC.

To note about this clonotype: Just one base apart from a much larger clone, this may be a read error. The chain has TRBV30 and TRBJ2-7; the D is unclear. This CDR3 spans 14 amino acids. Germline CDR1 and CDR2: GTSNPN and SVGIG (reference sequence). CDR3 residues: CVWSVQQRYYEQYF. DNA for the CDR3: TGTGTCTGGAGTGTACAACAGAGATACTACGAGCAGTACTTC.

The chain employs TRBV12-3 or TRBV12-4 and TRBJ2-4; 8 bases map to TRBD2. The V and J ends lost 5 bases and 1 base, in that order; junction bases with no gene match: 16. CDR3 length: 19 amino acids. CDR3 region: CASSLRGGEKGYAKNIQYF. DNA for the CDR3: TGTGCCAGCAGTCTCCGGGGGGGCGAAAAGGGATATGCCAAAAACATTCAGTACTTC.

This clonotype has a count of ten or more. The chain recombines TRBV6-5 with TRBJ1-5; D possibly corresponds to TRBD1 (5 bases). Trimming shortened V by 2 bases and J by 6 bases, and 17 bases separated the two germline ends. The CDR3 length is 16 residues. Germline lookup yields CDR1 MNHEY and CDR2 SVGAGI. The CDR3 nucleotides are TGTGCCAGCAGTTACCGGGGACCTTCACTGGGTCAGCCCCAGCATTTT. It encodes CASSYRGPSLGQPQHF.

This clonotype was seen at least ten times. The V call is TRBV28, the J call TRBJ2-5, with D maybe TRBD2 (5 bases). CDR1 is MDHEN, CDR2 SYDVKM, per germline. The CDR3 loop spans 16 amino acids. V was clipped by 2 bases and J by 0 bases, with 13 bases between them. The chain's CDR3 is CASSLGRAINQETQYF. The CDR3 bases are TGTGCCAGCAGTTTAGGGCGGGCGATAAACCAAGAGACCCAGTACTTC.

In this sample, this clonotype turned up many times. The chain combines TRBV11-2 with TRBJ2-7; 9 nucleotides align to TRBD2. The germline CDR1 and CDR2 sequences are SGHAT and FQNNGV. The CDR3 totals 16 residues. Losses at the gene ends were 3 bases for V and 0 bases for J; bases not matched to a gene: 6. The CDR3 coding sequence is TGTGCCAGCAGCTTCGGTCCTAGCGGGACCTCCTACGAGCAGTACTTC. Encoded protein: CASSFGPSGTSYEQYF.

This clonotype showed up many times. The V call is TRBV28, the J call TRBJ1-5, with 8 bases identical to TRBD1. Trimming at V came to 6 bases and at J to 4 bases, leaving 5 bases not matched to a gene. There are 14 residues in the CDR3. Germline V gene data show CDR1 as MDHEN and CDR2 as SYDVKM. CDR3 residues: CASRSYRGNQPQHF. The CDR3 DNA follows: TGTGCCAGCAGATCATACAGGGGGAATCAGCCCCAGCATTTT.

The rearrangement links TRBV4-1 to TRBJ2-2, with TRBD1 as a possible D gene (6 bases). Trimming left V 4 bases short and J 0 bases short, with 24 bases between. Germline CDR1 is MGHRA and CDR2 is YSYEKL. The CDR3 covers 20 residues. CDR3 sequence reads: CASSPRVQARGQTNTGELFF. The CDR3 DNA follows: TGCGCCAGCAGCCCTCGTGTGCAGGCCAGGGGACAAACGAACACCGGGGAGCTGTTTTTT.

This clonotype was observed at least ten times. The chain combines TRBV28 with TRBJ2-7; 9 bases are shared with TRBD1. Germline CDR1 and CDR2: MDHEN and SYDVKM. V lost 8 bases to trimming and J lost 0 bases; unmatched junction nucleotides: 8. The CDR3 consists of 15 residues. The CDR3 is CASRTGAGSSYEQYF. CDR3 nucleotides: TGTGCCAGCCGGACAGGGGCCGGGAGCTCCTACGAGCAGTACTTC. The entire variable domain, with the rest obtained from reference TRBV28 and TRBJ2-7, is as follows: DVKVTQSSRYLVKRTGEKVFLECVQDMDHENMFWYRQDPGLGLRLIYFSYDVKMKEKGDIPEGYSVSREKKERFSLILESASTNQTSMYLCASRTGAGSSYEQYFGPGTRLTVT.

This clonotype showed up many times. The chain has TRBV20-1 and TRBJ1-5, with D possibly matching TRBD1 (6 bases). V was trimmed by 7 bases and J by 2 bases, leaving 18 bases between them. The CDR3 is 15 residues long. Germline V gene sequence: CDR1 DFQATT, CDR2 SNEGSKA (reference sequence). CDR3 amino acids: CSVVPAGAGNQPQHF. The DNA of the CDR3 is TGCAGTGTCGTCCCGGCAGGGGCGGGCAATCAGCCCCAGCATTTT.

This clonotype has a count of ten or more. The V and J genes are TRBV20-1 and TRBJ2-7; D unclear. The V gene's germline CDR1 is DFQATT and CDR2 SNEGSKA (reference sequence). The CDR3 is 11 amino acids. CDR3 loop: CGYGYLNEQYF. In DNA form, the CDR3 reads TGCGGTTACGGGTACCTTAACGAGCAGTACTTC.

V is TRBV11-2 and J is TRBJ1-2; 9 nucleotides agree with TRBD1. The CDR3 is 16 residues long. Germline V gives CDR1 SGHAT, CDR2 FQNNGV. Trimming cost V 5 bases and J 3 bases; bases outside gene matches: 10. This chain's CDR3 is CASSLTGGQGYYGYTF. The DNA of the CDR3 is TGTGCCAGCAGCCTAACTGGGGGACAGGGATACTATGGCTACACCTTC.

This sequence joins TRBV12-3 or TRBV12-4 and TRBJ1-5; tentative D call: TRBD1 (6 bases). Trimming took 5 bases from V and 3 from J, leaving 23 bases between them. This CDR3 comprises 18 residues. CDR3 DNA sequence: TGTGCCAGCAGTCCATCGACAGGAGCGTTTCCCTACAATCAGCCCCAGCATTTT. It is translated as CASSPSTGAFPYNQPQHF.

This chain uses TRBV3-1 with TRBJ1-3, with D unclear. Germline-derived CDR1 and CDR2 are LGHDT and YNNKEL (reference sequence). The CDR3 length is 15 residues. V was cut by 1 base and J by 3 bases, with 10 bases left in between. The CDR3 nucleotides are TGTGCCAGCAGCCAAGCAGGAGTGATTGGAAACACCATATATTTT. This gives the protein CASSQAGVIGNTIYF.

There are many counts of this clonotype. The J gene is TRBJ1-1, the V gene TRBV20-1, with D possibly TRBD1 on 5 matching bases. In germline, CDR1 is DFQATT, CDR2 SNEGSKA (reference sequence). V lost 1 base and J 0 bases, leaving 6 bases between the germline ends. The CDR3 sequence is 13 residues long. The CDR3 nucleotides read TGCAGTGCTAGAGCAGGGATGAACACTGAAGCTTTCTTT. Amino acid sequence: CSARAGMNTEAFF.

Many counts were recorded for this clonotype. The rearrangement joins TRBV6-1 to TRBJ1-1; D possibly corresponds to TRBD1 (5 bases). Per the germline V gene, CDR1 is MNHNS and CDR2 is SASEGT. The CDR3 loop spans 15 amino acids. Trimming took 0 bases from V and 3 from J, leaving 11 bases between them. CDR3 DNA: TGTGCCAGCAGTGAAGCCTTCCTGGGGGACACTGAAGCTTTCTTT. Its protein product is CASSEAFLGDTEAFF.

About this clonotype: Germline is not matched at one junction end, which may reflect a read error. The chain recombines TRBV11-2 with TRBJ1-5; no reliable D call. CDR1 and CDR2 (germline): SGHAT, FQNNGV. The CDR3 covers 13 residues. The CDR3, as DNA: TGTGCCAGCAGCTTGACGGCAGATCAGCCCCAGGAGTTT. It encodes CASSLTADQPQEF.

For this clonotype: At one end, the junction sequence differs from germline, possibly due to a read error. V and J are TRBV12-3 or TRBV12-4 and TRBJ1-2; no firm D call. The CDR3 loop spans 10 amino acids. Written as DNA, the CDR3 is TGTGCCATCAGCCTCTATGGGTACACCTTC. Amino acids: CAISLYGYTF.

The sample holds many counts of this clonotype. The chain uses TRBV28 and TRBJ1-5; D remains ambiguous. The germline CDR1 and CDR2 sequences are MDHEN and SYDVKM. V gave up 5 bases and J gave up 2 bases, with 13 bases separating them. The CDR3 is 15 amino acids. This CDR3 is CASSLPVVGNQPQHF. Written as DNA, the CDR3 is TGTGCCAGCAGTCTTCCCGTAGTCGGCAATCAGCCCCAGCATTTT.

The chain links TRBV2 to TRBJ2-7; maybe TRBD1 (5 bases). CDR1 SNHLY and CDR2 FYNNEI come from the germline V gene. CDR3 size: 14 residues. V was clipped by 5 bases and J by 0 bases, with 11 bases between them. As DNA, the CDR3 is TGTGCCAGCAGTTGGGCCAGGGACTCCTACGAGCAGTACTTC. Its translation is CASSWARDSYEQYF. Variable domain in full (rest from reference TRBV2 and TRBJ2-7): EPEVTQTPSHQVTQMGQEVILRCVPISNHLYFYWYRQILGQKVEFLVSFYNNEISEKSEIFDDQFSVERPDGSNFTLKIRSTKLEDSAMYFCASSWARDSYEQYFGPGTRLTVT.

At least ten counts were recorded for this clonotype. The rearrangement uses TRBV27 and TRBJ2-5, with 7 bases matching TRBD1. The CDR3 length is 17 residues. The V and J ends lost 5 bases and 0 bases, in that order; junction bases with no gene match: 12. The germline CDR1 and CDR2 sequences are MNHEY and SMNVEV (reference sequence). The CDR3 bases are TGTGCCAGCAGTCCATACCGGGACAGCTTCTACCAAGAGACCCAGTACTTC. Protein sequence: CASSPYRDSFYQETQYF.